These 18 T cell receptor beta chains came from one sample sequenced in a study of T cells in Graves' hyperthyroidism and ophthalmopathy. TCR beta CDR3 region amplification was performed from RNA transcripts. The HTBI primer set drove a first-round RT-PCR of the TCR CDR3. TCRdb recomputed calls from the multiplex PCR reads with MiXCR, one row per CDR3 protein. The data contain around 400,000 distinct CDR3 sequences, around 16% of them seen just once; the ten biggest clones take up around 30%. The sequenced material came from blood. Receptors were obtained from a woman under 30 with Graves' hyperthyroidism that later progressed to Graves' ophthalmopathy.

This clonotype was seen a single time. This chain connects TRBV7-9 to TRBJ2-7; D perhaps matches TRBD2 (6 bases). The germline V and J ends were trimmed by 6 bases and 5 bases, with 20 bases remaining between them. Germline V gene data show CDR1 as SEHNR and CDR2 as FQNEAQ (reference sequence). There are 15 residues in the CDR3. CDR3 residues: CASSLWASVMNEQYF. Written as DNA, the CDR3 is TGTGCCAGCAGTTTATGGGCTAGCGTGATGAACGAGCAGTACTTC.

The chain joins TRBV14 to TRBJ2-4; D unclear. This CDR3 has 17 residues. Trimming took off 4 bases at V and 0 bases at J, with 16 bases between the two ends. CDR1 SGHDN and CDR2 FVKESK come from the germline V gene. CDR3 sequence (DNA): TGTGCCAGCAGCCCAGTCAAAGGTGACCTAGCCAAAAACATTCAGTACTTC. Its protein is CASSPVKGDLAKNIQYF.

This clonotype was recorded many times. The chain links TRBV20-1 to TRBJ2-1, with TRBD1 matching over 9 bases. The CDR3 spans 14 residues. Germline V gives CDR1 DFQATT, CDR2 SNEGSKA (reference sequence). Germline trimming cut 3 bases from V and 1 base from J; bases unmatched to any gene: 1. The CDR3 DNA sequence: TGCAGTGCTAGCGACAGGGGGTCCTACAATGAGCAGTTCTTC. Its protein is CSASDRGSYNEQFF.

This clonotype was found many times. This sequence joins TRBV20-1 and TRBJ2-4; perhaps TRBD2 as D (5 bases). Germline V gives CDR1 DFQATT, CDR2 SNEGSKA (reference sequence). CDR3 length equals 14 residues. Trimming took 5 bases from V and 10 from J, leaving 21 bases between them. CDR3 coding DNA: TGCAGTGCTCCCTTTGATTTTGAGGGTAATATTCAGTACTTC. Encoded protein: CSAPFDFEGNIQYF.

This clonotype was picked up a small number of times. The CDR3 loop is CASSLDGRLTPTDTQYF. The CDR3 DNA follows: TGTGCCAGCAGCTTGGACGGCCGACTAACACCCACAGATACGCAGTATTTT. This chain connects TRBV5-5 to TRBJ2-3; tentatively, D is TRBD2 (5 bases). Trimming took off 0 bases at V and 2 bases at J, with 16 bases between the two ends. In germline, CDR1 is SGHKS, CDR2 YYEKEE (reference sequence). This CDR3 comprises 17 residues. The full variable domain, its missing parts supplied by reference TRBV5-5 and TRBJ2-3, is DAGVTQSPTHLIKTRGQQVTLRCSPISGHKSVSWYQQVLGQGPQFIFQYYEKEERGRGNFPDRFSARQFPNYSSELNVNALLLGDSALYLCASSLDGRLTPTDTQYFGPGTRLTVL.

This clonotype was recorded at least ten times. The chain recombines TRBV12-3 or TRBV12-4 with TRBJ1-5, with 7 bases lining up with TRBD1. The CDR3 runs 14 residues. V shed 1 base, J shed 10 bases, and the junction held 7 bases outside the gene matches. The CDR3 bases are TGTGCCAGCAGTTTAGGGCGCAGGGGGAACCCCCAGCATTTT. This translates into CASSLGRRGNPQHF.

In the case of this clonotype: This may stem from a read error, because a much larger clone lies one nucleotide away. This chain joins TRBV2 and TRBJ1-2; possible D gene TRBD1, 6 bases. Germline V CDR1 and CDR2: SNHLY, FYNNEI. The CDR3 has 14 amino acids. The CDR3 loop reads CGSSRDTSNYGYTF. The CDR3 DNA is TGTGGCAGCAGTCGGGACACGTCTAACTATGGCTACACCTTC.

This clonotype was counted ten times or more. The V gene is TRBV7-6, the J gene TRBJ2-1; 7 nucleotides align to TRBD1. CDR3 length: 15 amino acids. CDR1 SGHVS and CDR2 FNYEAQ come from the germline V gene. J lost 4 bases, V lost 1 base, and 4 bases had no gene match. The CDR3 loop is CASSLDGTEYNEQFF. The CDR3 bases are TGTGCCAGCAGCTTAGATGGGACAGAGTACAATGAGCAGTTCTTC.

CDR3 DNA: TGTGCCAGCAGCAGGCGGGAATACACCGGGGAGCTGTTTTTT. It is translated as CASSRREYTGELFF. This chain joins TRBV5-6 and TRBJ2-2; the D gene is possibly TRBD2 (6 bases). The germline CDR1 and CDR2 sequences are SGHDT and YYEEEE. This CDR3 spans 14 amino acids. V lost 4 bases and J 3 bases, leaving 10 bases between the germline ends.

A remark on this clonotype: Relative to the germline gene, one junction end is altered; a read error may explain this. This chain links TRBV6-2 or TRBV6-3 with TRBJ2-2; the match to TRBD2 covers 8 bases. Germline CDR1 and CDR2: MNHEY and SVGEGT. This CDR3 has 11 amino acids. The CDR3 coding sequence is TGCGCCAGCGGGGGCCCCGGGGAGCTGTTTTTT. It translates to CASGGPGELFF.

This clonotype was counted at least ten times. V gene TRBV11-2 combines with J gene TRBJ2-1; 12 bases line up with TRBD2. Germline V gene data show CDR1 as SGHAT and CDR2 as FQNNGV. This CDR3 has 17 residues. V was pared by 0 bases and J by 4 bases, with 4 bases of the junction left unmatched. The CDR3 loop is CASSLDNGLAGYNEQFF. CDR3 bases: TGTGCCAGCAGCTTAGATAACGGACTAGCGGGATACAATGAGCAGTTCTTC.

This clonotype was detected only a few times. In DNA, the CDR3 is TGTGCCAGCAGTCCAACGGGACCAAATTACAATGAGCAGTTCTTC. Its protein product is CASSPTGPNYNEQFF. This chain uses TRBV27 with TRBJ2-1, with D perhaps being TRBD1 or TRBD2 (5 bases each). The germline CDR1 and CDR2 sequences are MNHEY and SMNVEV (reference sequence). V lost 5 bases, J lost 4 bases, and 15 bases lay in between. This CDR3 region has 15 residues.

The table lists this clonotype with many counts. The rearrangement links TRBV28 to TRBJ2-3; D may match TRBD1 or TRBD2 (5 bases each). Trimming cost V 6 bases and J 4 bases, with 20 bases left between them. The CDR3 has 16 amino acids. CDR1 and CDR2 from the germline V gene are MDHEN and SYDVKM. CDR3 nucleotides: TGTGCCAGCAGCCGTGGGACCTCCTGGGACCCAGATACGCAGTATTTT. Protein product: CASSRGTSWDPDTQYF.

This chain uses TRBV5-1 with TRBJ1-1; 9 bases map to TRBD1. V gave up 3 bases and J gave up 5 bases; unmatched junction bases: 8. This CDR3 has 15 amino acids. Germline CDR1 is SGHRS and CDR2 is YFSETQ. This CDR3 is CASSSEGQGWTEAFF. The CDR3, as DNA: TGCGCCAGCAGCTCCGAGGGACAGGGATGGACTGAAGCTTTCTTT.

In this sample, this clonotype turned up a few times. This chain joins TRBV5-1 and TRBJ2-2; D perhaps matches TRBD1 (5 bases). The CDR3 is made up of 15 amino acids. V lost 4 bases and J 6 bases, leaving 16 bases between the germline ends. Germline V CDR1 and CDR2: SGHRS, YFSETQ. CDR3 region: CASSPDMQSAGELFF. CDR3 bases: TGCGCCAGCAGCCCGGACATGCAGTCCGCCGGGGAGCTGTTTTTT.

At least ten counts were recorded for this clonotype. The V call is TRBV28, the J call TRBJ1-2; unclear D gene. The germline V gene has CDR1 MDHEN and CDR2 SYDVKM. The CDR3 consists of 14 residues. Trimming left V 6 bases short and J 4 bases short, with 15 bases between. Written as DNA, the CDR3 is TGTGCCAGCAGCTCCCGATCAGGCTTCTATGGCTACACCTTC. Encoded protein: CASSSRSGFYGYTF.

This clonotype came up once. The chain couples TRBV5-1 to TRBJ1-6; TRBD1 matches 9 bases. The V gene end was trimmed by 3 bases and the J gene end by 10 bases; junction bases not matched to a gene: 8. The CDR3 runs 15 residues. Germline V gene data show CDR1 as SGHRS and CDR2 as YFSETQ. The CDR3 DNA sequence: TGCGCCAGCAGCTGGGGACAGGGAAAAGGGTCACCCCTCCACTTT. Its translation: CASSWGQGKGSPLHF. The variable domain in full, completed from reference TRBV5-1 and TRBJ1-6, reads KAGVTQTPRYLIKTRGQQVTLSCSPISGHRSVSWYQQTPGQGLQFLFEYFSETQRNKGNFPGRFSGRQFSNSRSEMNVSTLELGDSALYLCASSWGQGKGSPLHFGNGTRLTVT.

This clonotype was recorded a few times. This sequence joins TRBV4-1 and TRBJ2-7; 7 nucleotides line up with TRBD1. Trimming at V came to 0 bases and at J to 2 bases, leaving 13 bases not matched to a gene. In germline, CDR1 is MGHRA, CDR2 YSYEKL. CDR3 size: 18 residues. CDR3 DNA sequence: TGCGCCAGCAGCCAAGAGGAACCCTTTTCCGGGACAGCCTACGAGCAGTACTTC. It yields the protein CASSQEEPFSGTAYEQYF.